Listed here are 25 T cell receptor beta chains from one sample, sequenced in a study of T cells in Graves' hyperthyroidism and ophthalmopathy. Amplification targeted TCR beta CDR3 regions from RNA transcripts. The HTBI primer set served for first-round RT-PCR of the TCR CDR3. One entry per CDR3 protein results from TCRdb running MiXCR on the multiplex PCR reads. In the table there are about 410,000 distinct CDR3 sequences, roughly 15% of which are singletons. Sequencing input: blood. The receptors originated from a young man with Graves' ophthalmopathy.

The chain combines TRBV7-9 with TRBJ1-1; no clear D. This CDR3 spans 14 amino acids. CDR1 SEHNR and CDR2 FQNEAQ come from the germline V gene (reference sequence). Trimming cost V 8 bases and J 0 bases, with 13 bases left between them. The CDR3 here is CASAGGFLNTEAFF. CDR3 sequence (DNA): TGTGCCAGCGCTGGAGGGTTTTTGAACACTGAAGCTTTCTTT.

This clonotype was recorded many times. This chain connects TRBV15 to TRBJ1-1; D call uncertain. Trimming cost V 4 bases and J 1 base, with 7 bases left between them. The CDR3 runs 13 residues. Germline lookup yields CDR1 LNHNV and CDR2 YYDKDF (reference sequence). The CDR3 loop reads CATSNDWNTEAFF. DNA for the CDR3: TGTGCCACCAGCAATGACTGGAACACTGAAGCTTTCTTT.

This clonotype was seen many times. The rearrangement joins TRBV27 to TRBJ2-1; perhaps TRBD2 as D (5 bases). CDR3 length equals 14 residues. Germline loops: CDR1 MNHEY, CDR2 SMNVEV (reference sequence). V was shortened by 5 bases and J by 0 bases, with 8 bases between the two germline ends. CDR3 DNA: TGTGCCAGCAGTCCGGGAATCTCCTACAATGAGCAGTTCTTC. Amino acid sequence: CASSPGISYNEQFF.

This clonotype was counted at least ten times. The chain couples TRBV20-1 to TRBJ1-2, with a tentative D call TRBD1 (6 bases). Between the trimmed V and J ends, which lost 3 bases and 4 bases, there was a span of 12 bases. The CDR3 loop spans 13 amino acids. Germline values: CDR1 DFQATT, CDR2 SNEGSKA (reference sequence). The CDR3 DNA reads TGCAGTGCTAGTCGGGGGGGCATCTATGGCTACACCTTC. Its translation is CSASRGGIYGYTF.

This clonotype has at least ten counts. The V and J genes are TRBV15 and TRBJ2-7; D gene unclear. The germline CDR1 and CDR2 sequences are LNHNV and YYDKDF (reference sequence). V lost 1 base, J lost 2 bases, and 6 bases lay in between. The CDR3 length is 13 residues. This CDR3 is CATSRARTYEQYF. In DNA form, the CDR3 reads TGTGCCACCAGCAGAGCTCGAACCTACGAGCAGTACTTC.

This clonotype has only a few counts. The V call is TRBV5-1, the J call TRBJ1-3; 7 bases are shared with TRBD1. Germline values: CDR1 SGHRS, CDR2 YFSETQ. This CDR3 spans 16 amino acids. V was pared by 0 bases and J by 2 bases, with 5 bases of the junction left unmatched. The CDR3 loop is CASSLDTGTAGNTIYF. The CDR3 DNA reads TGCGCCAGCAGCTTGGATACCGGGACAGCTGGAAACACCATATATTTT.

Ten or more counts support this clonotype. The chain couples TRBV24-1 to TRBJ2-1, with 9 bases identical to TRBD1. The V segment lost 2 bases and the J segment 7 bases; nucleotides outside the gene matches: 5. Germline lookup yields CDR1 KGHDR and CDR2 SFDVKD. This CDR3 is 15 amino acids long. The DNA of the CDR3 is TGTGCCACCAGTGATTGGACAGGGGAGTCAAATGAGCAGTTCTTC. Amino acids: CATSDWTGESNEQFF.

This clonotype was seen only a few times. V is TRBV29-1 and J is TRBJ2-7; D is uncertain. V lost 7 bases and J 3 bases, leaving 22 bases between the germline ends. The CDR3 spans 15 residues. CDR1 is SQVTM and CDR2 is ANQGSEA in the germline V gene. The CDR3 loop reads CSGPTGSVHLYEQYF. The CDR3 coding sequence is TGCAGCGGCCCCACTGGGTCGGTCCACCTCTACGAGCAGTACTTC.

Many counts were recorded for this clonotype. The chain carries TRBV12-3 or TRBV12-4 and TRBJ1-2; TRBD1 matches at 7 bases. V shed 5 bases and J 0 bases; nucleotides not matched to a gene: 6. This CDR3 contains 15 residues. The CDR3 reads CASSVDRAANYGYTF. CDR3 DNA sequence: TGTGCCAGCAGTGTCGACAGGGCCGCTAACTATGGCTACACCTTC.

In this sample, this clonotype turned up many times. The chain couples TRBV15 to TRBJ1-1; 11 nucleotides match TRBD1. CDR3 size: 15 residues. The germline CDR1 and CDR2 sequences are LNHNV and YYDKDF (reference sequence). J was trimmed by 0 bases and V by 6 bases; bases with no gene match: 3. The CDR3 DNA is TGTGCCACCAGGGACAGGGGGCCGGTGAACACTGAAGCTTTCTTT. Translating gives CATRDRGPVNTEAFF.

This clonotype turned up a few times. This chain uses TRBV6-1 with TRBJ1-1; D remains ambiguous. Germline V lookup: CDR1 MNHNS, CDR2 SASEGT. This CDR3 region has 13 residues. The V end lost 0 bases, the J end lost 11 bases, and 13 bases lay between the germline ends. The CDR3 DNA sequence: TGTGCCAGCAGTGAAGCGGATCGGGGAGGGGCTTTCTTT. It is translated as CASSEADRGGAFF.

This clonotype was seen repeatedly, ten times or more. The chain links TRBV6-1 to TRBJ1-2, with a weak D call TRBD1 (6 bases). Trimming took 0 bases from V and 8 from J, leaving 13 bases between them. The germline V gene has CDR1 MNHNS and CDR2 SASEGT. CDR3 length: 14 residues. Here the CDR3 DNA reads TGTGCCAGCAGTGAAGCGGTCACAGGGAGAGGCTACACCTTC. Its protein is CASSEAVTGRGYTF.

This clonotype was seen at least ten times. The chain carries TRBV24-1 and TRBJ2-1; unclear D gene. The CDR3 consists of 13 residues. The germline gives CDR1 KGHDR, CDR2 SFDVKD. With 8 bases removed from V and 7 bases from J, the gap between germline ends came to 14 bases. In DNA form, the CDR3 reads TGTGCCACCACGGACCCACAAGGAAATGAGCAGTTCTTC. This translates into CATTDPQGNEQFF.

CDR3: CASRGILLYGYTF. CDR3 bases: TGTGCCAGCAGGGGAATACTACTATATGGCTACACCTTC. This sequence joins TRBV6-1 and TRBJ1-2; D unresolved. The germline CDR1 and CDR2 sequences are MNHNS and SASEGT. The CDR3 length is 13 residues. Trimming left V 6 bases short and J 5 bases short, with 13 bases between.

This clonotype was observed at least ten times. The genes are TRBV10-3 and TRBJ2-7, with a possible D match to TRBD2 (5 bases). Looked up from germline, CDR1 is ENHRY and CDR2 is SYGVKD. This CDR3 spans 12 amino acids. The V and J ends lost 4 bases and 7 bases respectively, with 11 bases between them. The DNA of the CDR3 is TGTGCCATCAGTGCTAGCACGAGAGAGCAGTACTTC. Its translation: CAISASTREQYF.

This clonotype occurred many times. The genes are TRBV5-1 and TRBJ2-2; TRBD2 agrees at 8 bases. The germline V gene encodes CDR1 SGHRS and CDR2 YFSETQ. The CDR3 has 17 residues. V trimming: 4 bases; J trimming: 4 bases; junction bases outside the gene matches: 12. The CDR3 spells CASSRPYSGTGTGELFF. For the CDR3, the DNA is TGCGCCAGCAGCCGACCTTATAGCGGGACCGGCACCGGGGAGCTGTTTTTT.

This sequence joins TRBV28 and TRBJ1-4; TRBD1 aligns across 9 bases. J was trimmed by 0 bases and V by 4 bases; bases with no gene match: 12. The length of the CDR3 is 19 residues. CDR1 and CDR2 from the germline V gene are MDHEN and SYDVKM. CDR3 sequence: CASSSGLRQGDATNEKLFF. CDR3 in DNA: TGTGCCAGCAGTTCCGGGTTGAGACAGGGGGACGCAACTAATGAAAAACTGTTTTTT. Using reference TRBV28 and TRBJ1-4 for the parts outside the CDR3, the full variable domain is DVKVTQSSRYLVKRTGEKVFLECVQDMDHENMFWYRQDPGLGLRLIYFSYDVKMKEKGDIPEGYSVSREKKERFSLILESASTNQTSMYLCASSSGLRQGDATNEKLFFGSGTQLSVL.

This chain connects TRBV12-3 or TRBV12-4 to TRBJ1-4; TRBD1 might be the D (5 bases). The CDR3 is made up of 15 amino acids. Trimming cost V 7 bases and J 3 bases, with 15 bases left between them. CDR3 amino acids: CASTKGPHPNEKLFF. CDR3 nucleotides: TGTGCCAGCACCAAGGGGCCCCATCCTAATGAAAAACTGTTTTTT.

In this sample, this clonotype turned up once. The conserved closing phenylalanine or tryptophan is absent in this CDR3, likely reflecting a read error. V is TRBV19 and J is TRBJ2-5; 7 bases align to TRBD2. V shed 1 base, J shed 5 bases, and the junction held 1 base outside the gene matches. The CDR3 spans 13 residues. Germline values: CDR1 LNHDA, CDR2 SQIVND (reference sequence). The CDR3: CASSIVGGETQYL. The CDR3 coding sequence is TGTGCCAGTAGTATAGTGGGGGGGGAGACCCAGTACCTC.

This CDR3 is CSAPRPQTGELFF. CDR3 nucleotides: TGCAGCGCCCCCCGCCCCCAAACCGGGGAGCTGTTTTTT. The chain has TRBV29-1 and TRBJ2-2; D is unclear. Deletions cut 7 bases from V and 5 bases from J, with 14 bases between. Germline assignment: CDR1 SQVTM and CDR2 ANQGSEA. CDR3 length: 13 residues.

This clonotype was seen ten or more times. The chain links TRBV7-9 to TRBJ1-1; a possible D gene is TRBD1 (6 bases). The germline CDR1 and CDR2 sequences are SEHNR and FQNEAQ (reference sequence). The CDR3 loop spans 17 amino acids. Trimming removed 0 bases at V and 0 bases at J, with 14 bases between. Here the CDR3 reads CASSLAGQTRMNTEAFF. The CDR3 bases are TGTGCCAGCAGCTTAGCCGGACAGACCCGGATGAACACTGAAGCTTTCTTT.

This clonotype was observed a few times. The V gene is TRBV18, the J gene TRBJ1-6; 8 bases agree with TRBD1. CDR3 length: 15 amino acids. The junction had 4 bases not matched to a gene; V was cut back by 0 bases and J by 9 bases. The germline V gene encodes CDR1 KGHSH and CDR2 LQKENI. CDR3 sequence: CASSPPYDRGSPLHF. CDR3 in DNA: TGTGCCAGCTCACCACCGTACGACAGGGGTTCACCCCTCCACTTT.

Many counts were recorded for this clonotype. This chain uses TRBV6-1 with TRBJ1-5; possibly TRBD1 for D (6 bases). The V end was cut by 8 bases, the J end by 3 bases, with 14 bases between. Germline V lookup: CDR1 MNHNS, CDR2 SASEGT. The CDR3 is 14 amino acids. The CDR3 region is CASLQGGPNQPQHF. CDR3 sequence (DNA): TGTGCCAGCCTCCAAGGGGGTCCCAATCAGCCCCAGCATTTT.

In its sample, this clonotype was seen many times. The V call is TRBV3-1, the J call TRBJ1-1, with a tentative D call TRBD1 (5 bases). V lost 2 bases and J 0 bases, leaving 10 bases between the germline ends. The CDR3 length is 15 residues. Per germline, CDR1 LGHDT and CDR2 YNNKEL (reference sequence). The chain's CDR3 is CASSQQGHMNTEAFF. The CDR3, as DNA: TGTGCCAGCAGCCAACAGGGCCACATGAACACTGAAGCTTTCTTT.

This clonotype showed up many times. V and J are TRBV12-3 or TRBV12-4 and TRBJ2-3; 8 positions agree with TRBD1. This CDR3 region has 14 residues. Losses at the gene ends were 6 bases for V and 4 bases for J; bases not matched to a gene: 6. CDR3 nucleotide sequence: TGTGCCAGCAGGCGACAGGGGCGCGCAGATACGCAGTATTTT. This sequence encodes CASRRQGRADTQYF.